The clone carrying this TCR beta chain has more than one count but fewer than ten. One entry per CDR3 protein results from TCRdb running MiXCR on the 5' RACE reads. The table shows roughly 350,000 distinct CDR3 sequences, with roughly 13% occurring only once. The germline V and J ends were trimmed by 6 bases and 0 bases, with 10 bases remaining between them. The CDR3 is 14 residues long. This sample was included in a study of T-cell memory formation after mild COVID-19. The sequenced sample consisted of PBMCs or a T cell subset sorted from them (not recorded which). The receptor was derived from a man aged 18-30 years who had mild COVID-19 (a few samples of this study predate the infection). Cell type and time point are not known. V gene TRBV12-3 or TRBV12-4 combines with J gene TRBJ2-3; no clear D. In nucleotides, the CDR3 is TGTGCCAGCAGGGGTAGCTCTAGCACAGATACGCAGTATTTT. This encodes CASRGSSSTDTQYF.